This TCR beta chain was profiled in a study of blood T cell repertoires in COVID-19. Looking at the study overall: Whether acute or convalescent, the COVID-19 samples came from the United States, Italy and Spain.

This CDR3 spans 13 amino acids. Germline V gene data show CDR1 as MNHEY and CDR2 as SMNVEV (reference sequence). V shed 6 bases, J shed 3 bases, and the junction held 5 bases outside the gene matches. Each recovered donor of Cohort 3 presented with two negative PCRs, clearance, or symptom resolution. Authors' processing steps: Amplification of reference gene primers was used by the study to estimate nucleated cell counts. Assay: immunoSEQ multiplex PCR; the TCRdb copy retains only in-frame clones and omits some. V and J calls and clone size are copied from that table; D and trimming were computed from the DNA. Of approximately 160,000 clones in the sample, roughly 87% are singletons; the top ten hold approximately 6.5%.

The genes are TRBV27 and TRBJ2-7; 7 bases align to TRBD1. Sequencing was carried out using PBMCs or T cells enriched from blood (not recorded which). The clonotype originates from a woman aged 50 to 60 who had recovered from COVID-19. CDR3: CASRSAGGYEQYF. CDR3 DNA: TGTGCCAGCAGGTCGGCAGGGGGCTACGAGCAGTACTTC.